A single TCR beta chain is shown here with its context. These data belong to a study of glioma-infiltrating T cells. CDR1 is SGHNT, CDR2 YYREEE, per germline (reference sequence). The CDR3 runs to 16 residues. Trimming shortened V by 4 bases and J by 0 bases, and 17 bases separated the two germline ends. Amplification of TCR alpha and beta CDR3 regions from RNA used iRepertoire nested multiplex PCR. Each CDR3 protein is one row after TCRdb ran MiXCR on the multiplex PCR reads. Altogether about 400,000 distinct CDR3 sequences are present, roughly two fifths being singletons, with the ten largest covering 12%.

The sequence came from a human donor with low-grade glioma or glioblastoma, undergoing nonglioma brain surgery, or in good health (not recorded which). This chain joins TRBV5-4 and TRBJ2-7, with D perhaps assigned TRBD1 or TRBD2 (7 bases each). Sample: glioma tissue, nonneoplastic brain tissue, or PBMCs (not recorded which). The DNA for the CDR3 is TGTGCCAGCAGCCCAGGGGGGGACACAAGCTCCTACGAGCAGTACTTC. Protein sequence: CASSPGGDTSSYEQYF.